What follows are 29 T cell receptor beta chains derived from one specimen sequenced in a study of cytomegalovirus exposure and HLA in healthy donors. Data came from immunoSEQ multiplex PCR; TCRdb stores just in-frame clones and leaves some out. Among 200,000 to 250,000 clones listed, approximately 88% were seen once. Sequencing input: PBMCs. Receptor source: a woman between 25 and 40 years old in good health and CMV-seropositive.

This rearrangement joins TRBV5-1 to TRBJ1-4; a weak D match, TRBD1 (6 bases). The CDR3 loop spans 14 amino acids. The germline gives CDR1 SGHRS, CDR2 YFSETQ. The germline V and J ends were trimmed by 4 bases and 8 bases, with 15 bases remaining between them. The CDR3 protein is CASSIGGLNEKLFF. CDR3 DNA: TGCGCCAGCAGCATAGGGGGTTTGAACGAAAAACTGTTTTTT.

The rearrangement joins TRBV7-6 to TRBJ2-3; TRBD1 agrees at 11 bases. V lost 3 bases, J lost 6 bases, and 8 bases stayed unmatched. Germline lookup yields CDR1 SGHVS and CDR2 FNYEAQ. The CDR3 loop spans 16 amino acids. DNA of the CDR3: TGTGCCAGCAGCTTTATGGGACAGGGGGTTAGGGATACGCAGTATTTT. Protein product: CASSFMGQGVRDTQYF.

The chain uses TRBV2 and TRBJ1-5; perhaps TRBD1 as D (5 bases). Germline V gene sequence: CDR1 SNHLY, CDR2 FYNNEI. The CDR3 length is 15 residues. V was shortened by 3 bases and J by 0 bases, with 9 bases between the two germline ends. The CDR3, as DNA: TGTGCCAGCAGTGATGGGGGGTTTAGCAATCAGCCCCAGCATTTT. This sequence encodes CASSDGGFSNQPQHF.

This chain links TRBV5-1 with TRBJ1-3, with unresolved D. V was trimmed by 0 bases and J by 3 bases, leaving 13 bases between them. The CDR3 sequence is 16 residues long. Looked up from germline, CDR1 is SGHRS and CDR2 is YFSETQ. DNA for the CDR3: TGCGCCAGCAGCTTGGAGCGGACGGAATTTGGAAACACCATATATTTT. Its protein is CASSLERTEFGNTIYF.

This clone was seen only once. Distinct nucleotide sequences in the sample also encode this CDR3. The V and J genes are TRBV27 and TRBJ1-1, with a tentative D call TRBD1 (5 bases). V shed 5 bases and J shed 0 bases, with 10 bases lying between them. The germline V gene has CDR1 MNHEY and CDR2 SMNVEV (reference sequence). The CDR3 totals 14 residues. CDR3 sequence reads: CASSPGQMNTEAFF. CDR3 bases: TGTGCCAGCAGTCCCGGACAAATGAACACTGAAGCTTTCTTT.

The CDR3 loop reads CASSLGTASGNTIYF. The CDR3 DNA reads TGTGCCAGTAGTCTCGGGACGGCCTCTGGAAACACCATATATTTT. The chain carries TRBV19 and TRBJ1-3; D possibly corresponds to TRBD1 (5 bases). The germline V gene encodes CDR1 LNHDA and CDR2 SQIVND (reference sequence). CDR3 size: 15 residues. The V end was cut by 5 bases, the J end by 0 bases, with 11 bases between.

V usage is TRBV11-3 and J usage is TRBJ2-7; D unclear. This CDR3 is built from 13 residues. Trimming removed 4 bases at V and 2 bases at J, with 9 bases between. Looked up from germline, CDR1 is SGHNT and CDR2 is YENEEA. CDR3 DNA sequence: TGTGCCAGCAGCTCCCTAGAGGCCTACGAGCAGTACTTC. Encoded protein: CASSSLEAYEQYF.

The chain carries TRBV11-2 and TRBJ2-7, with a tentative D call TRBD2 (6 bases). The CDR3 is 14 amino acids. Trimming cost V 2 bases and J 3 bases, with 11 bases left between them. Germline assignment: CDR1 SGHAT and CDR2 FQNNGV. This CDR3 is CASSLRLDSYEQYF. The CDR3 coding sequence is TGTGCCAGCAGCTTAAGACTAGACAGCTACGAGCAGTACTTC.

The chain links TRBV10-3 to TRBJ1-5; tentatively, D is TRBD1 (5 bases). Germline V gene sequence: CDR1 ENHRY, CDR2 SYGVKD. Trimming took 6 bases from V and 5 from J, leaving 14 bases between them. The CDR3 totals 14 residues. In DNA form, the CDR3 reads TGTGCCATCAGACCCGGGGGGGGAGATCAGCCCCAGCATTTT. Its protein product is CAIRPGGGDQPQHF.

This chain connects TRBV9 to TRBJ2-1; the D is unclear. Germline V gives CDR1 SGDLS, CDR2 YYNGEE. The CDR3 totals 13 residues. Trimming took 3 bases from V and 0 from J, leaving 4 bases between them. In nucleotides, the CDR3 is TGTGCCAGCAGCGGGGCCTCCTACAATGAGCAGTTCTTC. It specifies CASSGASYNEQFF.

V gene TRBV29-1 combines with J gene TRBJ2-7; TRBD1 agrees at 8 bases. After removal of 4 bases from V and 5 bases from J, the junction contained 7 bases not matched to a gene. Germline CDR1 and CDR2: SQVTM and ANQGSEA. This CDR3 has 13 amino acids. CDR3 sequence reads: CSVADRGSHEQYF. The DNA of the CDR3 is TGCAGCGTTGCTGACAGGGGTTCCCACGAGCAGTACTTC.

The chain is built from TRBV6-4 and TRBJ2-1; TRBD2 aligns across 16 bases. Trimming at V came to 7 bases and at J to 6 bases, leaving 9 bases not matched to a gene. This CDR3 contains 17 residues. Germline CDR1 reads MRHNA; CDR2 reads SNTAGT. This chain's CDR3 is CASTHPGLAGGPNEQFF. In DNA, the CDR3 is TGTGCCAGCACTCACCCGGGACTAGCGGGAGGGCCCAATGAGCAGTTCTTC.

This chain connects TRBV2 to TRBJ1-2; 7 nucleotides line up with TRBD1. The germline gives CDR1 SNHLY, CDR2 FYNNEI. The CDR3 runs 12 residues. J gave up 2 bases and V 8 bases, and 2 bases lay outside the gene matches. CDR3 nucleotide sequence: TGTGCCAGCCCAGGGGGGAACTATGGCTACACCTTC. It specifies CASPGGNYGYTF.

The chain employs TRBV6-1 and TRBJ2-5, with D possibly being TRBD1 or TRBD2 (5 bases each). The CDR3 extends over 13 amino acids. CDR1 and CDR2 from the germline V gene are MNHNS and SASEGT. Trimming removed 3 bases from V and 5 bases from J, with 10 bases in between. The CDR3 nucleotides are TGTGCCAGCAGTGACGGGACGGTGGAGACCCAGTACTTC. As protein: CASSDGTVETQYF.

CDR3 in amino acids: CASSPRTQFNEQFF. As DNA, the CDR3 is TGTGCCAGCAGTCCAAGGACACAGTTCAATGAGCAGTTCTTC. The chain recombines TRBV27 with TRBJ2-1; perhaps TRBD1 as D (5 bases). There are 14 residues in the CDR3. The ends were cut back, 5 bases at V and 6 bases at J, with 14 bases in the middle. Per the germline V gene, CDR1 is MNHEY and CDR2 is SMNVEV (reference sequence).

V and J are TRBV7-9 and TRBJ2-7; a weak D match, TRBD2 (5 bases). The CDR3 is made up of 12 amino acids. Germline values: CDR1 SEHNR, CDR2 FQNEAQ (reference sequence). The ends were cut back, 4 bases at V and 5 bases at J, with 9 bases in the middle. The CDR3 region has the DNA TGTGCCAGCAGCTCCCTGGAGGACGAGCAGTACTTC. It codes for CASSSLEDEQYF. Combining the CDR3 with reference TRBV7-9 and TRBJ2-7 gives the whole variable domain DTGVSQNPRHKITKRGQNVTFRCDPISEHNRLYWYRQTLGQGPEFLTYFQNEAQLEKSRLLSDRFSAERPKGSFSTLEIQRTEQGDSAMYLCASSSLEDEQYFGPGTRLTVT.

The chain employs TRBV19 and TRBJ1-1; 11 bases line up with TRBD1. Looked up from germline, CDR1 is LNHDA and CDR2 is SQIVND (reference sequence). The CDR3 is 14 residues long. Trimming took 7 bases from V and 5 from J; bases not matched to a gene: 6. As DNA, the CDR3 is TGTGCCAGTACCGCGGACAGGGGGCGAACTGAAGCTTTCTTT. Translating it yields CASTADRGRTEAFF.

This chain connects TRBV14 to TRBJ1-2, with D possibly matching TRBD1 (5 bases). The CDR3 covers 18 residues. Germline assignment: CDR1 SGHDN and CDR2 FVKESK. Trimming took 1 base from V and 4 from J, leaving 22 bases between them. This CDR3 is CASSQGKDSTWKRYGYTF. For the CDR3, the DNA is TGTGCCAGCAGCCAAGGTAAAGACAGTACGTGGAAACGCTATGGCTACACCTTC.

The V gene is TRBV27, the J gene TRBJ2-1; D is ambiguous. The CDR3 extends over 13 amino acids. V lost 4 bases, J lost 6 bases, and 10 bases lay in between. CDR1 MNHEY and CDR2 SMNVEV come from the germline V gene (reference sequence). This CDR3 is CASSSFWGNEQFF. The CDR3 coding sequence is TGTGCCAGCAGTTCCTTTTGGGGCAATGAGCAGTTCTTC.

The CDR3 nucleotides are TGTGCCAGCAGTTACTCGGGCGCTGAAGCTTTCTTT. This encodes CASSYSGAEAFF. J is TRBJ1-1 and V is TRBV6-5; D not certain. The V gene's germline CDR1 is MNHEY and CDR2 SVGAGI. V was shortened by 0 bases and J by 6 bases, with 5 bases between the two germline ends. The CDR3 length is 12 residues.

This clone was seen once. The chain joins TRBV7-8 to TRBJ1-2, with TRBD1 as a possible D gene (5 bases). CDR3 size: 13 residues. Per germline, CDR1 SGHVS and CDR2 FQNEAQ. V gave up 5 bases and J gave up 7 bases, with 14 bases separating them. The CDR3 DNA reads as TGTGCCAGCAGCGGCGGCAGGGAAACTGGCTACACCTTC. Translation gives CASSGGRETGYTF.

This sequence joins TRBV27 and TRBJ1-4; D might be TRBD1 (5 bases). There are 11 residues in the CDR3. Trimming left V 6 bases short and J 12 bases short, with 11 bases between. Germline-derived CDR1 and CDR2 are MNHEY and SMNVEV (reference sequence). Here the CDR3 DNA reads TGTGCCAGCAGGCGACGGGGGGAACTGTTTTTT. This encodes CASRRRGELFF. Variable domain in full (rest from reference TRBV27 and TRBJ1-4): EAQVTQNPRYLITVTGKKLTVTCSQNMNHEYMSWYRQDPGLGLRQIYYSMNVEVTDKGDVPEGYKVSRKEKRNFPLILESPSPNQTSLYFCASRRRGELFFGSGTQLSVL.

This sequence joins TRBV15 and TRBJ2-3; 11 bases are shared with TRBD2. V was clipped by 1 base and J by 4 bases; unmatched bases: 7. The length of the CDR3 is 17 residues. Per germline, CDR1 LNHNV and CDR2 YYDKDF (reference sequence). CDR3 sequence: CATSRGTSGSNADTQYF. CDR3 DNA: TGTGCCACCAGCAGAGGTACTAGCGGGAGTAACGCAGATACGCAGTATTTT.

V usage is TRBV15 and J usage is TRBJ2-7; TRBD1 matches at 8 bases. This CDR3 spans 15 amino acids. Germline loops: CDR1 LNHNV, CDR2 YYDKDF (reference sequence). V lost 1 base to trimming and J lost 4 bases; unmatched junction nucleotides: 6. The CDR3 DNA reads as TGTGCCACCAGCAGAGTGGCAGGGGGCTTATACGAGCAGTACTTC. This translates into CATSRVAGGLYEQYF.

This clone was seen only once. The chain employs TRBV30 and TRBJ2-5, with 9 bases lining up with TRBD2. Germline lookup yields CDR1 GTSNPN and CDR2 SVGIG (reference sequence). CDR3 length: 15 amino acids. V lost 2 bases to trimming and J lost 2 bases; unmatched junction nucleotides: 6. The CDR3 DNA follows: TGTGCCTGGAGTCGACTAGCGGACATACAAGAGACCCAGTACTTC. Its protein is CAWSRLADIQETQYF.

The J gene is TRBJ2-5, the V gene TRBV30; 9 bases match TRBD1. Germline V lookup: CDR1 GTSNPN, CDR2 SVGIG (reference sequence). After removal of 5 bases from V and 3 bases from J, the junction contained 4 bases not matched to a gene. There are 13 residues in the CDR3. The CDR3 loop is CAWDRQGEETQYF. CDR3 in DNA: TGTGCCTGGGACCGACAGGGGGAAGAGACCCAGTACTTC.

The chain couples TRBV30 to TRBJ2-3; D not certain. Germline CDR1 reads GTSNPN; CDR2 reads SVGIG (reference sequence). This CDR3 comprises 11 residues. With 5 bases removed from V and 5 bases from J, the gap between germline ends came to 8 bases. In DNA, the CDR3 is TGTGCCTGGTTGACTCTAGATACGCAGTATTTT. Its translation: CAWLTLDTQYF.

The chain couples TRBV4-1 to TRBJ2-5, with D possibly being TRBD2 (6 bases). V was trimmed by 5 bases and J by 6 bases, leaving 13 bases between them. CDR3 length: 13 amino acids. Germline V gene data show CDR1 as MGHRA and CDR2 as YSYEKL. The CDR3 DNA reads as TGCGCCAGCAGCACGGAGGGTGCAAAGACCCAGTACTTC. Protein sequence: CASSTEGAKTQYF.

The gene calls are TRBV20-1 and TRBJ2-1, with D perhaps matching TRBD1 (5 bases). There are 10 residues in the CDR3. The germline V gene encodes CDR1 DFQATT and CDR2 SNEGSKA (reference sequence). CDR3: CIDSHNEQFF. The CDR3 DNA is TGCATTGACAGCCACAATGAGCAGTTCTTC.